This T cell receptor (beta chain) was observed in a study of long-term antiretroviral therapy in people with HIV. Remarks on this clone: Its specificity is unknown.

Sequencing used immunoSEQ v3.0 at survey level. The table came from immunoSEQ multiplex PCR; TCRdb's copy has only in-frame clones and leaves some out. Of 20,000 to 25,000 clones detected, approximately 90% appear once; the ten largest clones hold less than 8%. General study findings and limits: Diversity measured after ART increased yet remained under transplant donor controls.

The V gene's germline CDR1 is SGDLS and CDR2 YYNGEE. This CDR3 spans 15 amino acids. V was cut by 0 bases and J by 10 bases, with 18 bases left in between. The TCR comes from a man between 60 and 75 years old with HIV. The sample here was unsorted PBMCs, taken 0.6 years after starting antiretroviral therapy. This chain uses TRBV9 with TRBJ2-3; D assignment may be TRBD1 or TRBD2 (5 bases each). CDR3 amino acids: CASSVDGAGVEAQYF. In DNA form, the CDR3 reads TGTGCCAGCAGCGTAGACGGGGCCGGCGTAGAGGCGCAGTATTTT.